This paragraph covers one T cell receptor beta chain sequence. Its antigen is as yet unknown. The CDR3 is 17 amino acids. CDR1 is SGHRS, CDR2 YFSETQ, per germline. V was cut by 4 bases and J by 5 bases, with 21 bases left in between. Semi-nested PCR with Nested Universal Primer A followed constant-region reverse priming of full-length variable regions. TCRdb itself ran the 5' RACE reads through MiXCR, one entry per CDR3 protein. Of over 55,000 distinct CDR3 sequences in the sample, approximately 29% were seen once. Study results and caveats: Larger-cohort validation covered only one TCR beta V-J rearrangement.

Purified naive CD4+ T cells were depleted of CD25+ Tregs. This TCR derives from a female donor with breast cancer. The sequencing sample was made of tumor-infiltrating naive CD4+ T cells sorted from the breast tumor. Subset of the sample: naive CD4+ T cells, CD4+CD45RA+CD25-. V usage is TRBV5-1 and J usage is TRBJ2-2; a weak D match, TRBD2 (5 bases). The CDR3 nucleotides are TGCGCCAGCAGCGCTTTTTCGGGGTTTAGCCAAACCGGGGAGCTGTTTTTT. It specifies CASSAFSGFSQTGELFF.